This T cell receptor beta chain appears in the sequencing data of a study of T cells in Graves' hyperthyroidism and ophthalmopathy. The study's findings and limits: In simple terms, a model built on 13 V-J features told ophthalmopathy apart from stable hyperthyroidism. Model-based prediction identified ophthalmopathy a median roughly 6.1 months prior to its onset.

Clinicians diagnosed patients from clinical symptoms, serum thyroxine and TRAb, thyroid ultrasound and orbital computed tomography. This CDR3 has 15 amino acids. V was cut by 10 bases and J by 3 bases, with 21 bases left in between. Germline CDR1 reads SNHLY; CDR2 reads FYNNEI. This clonotype was counted many times. Antigen specificity is unknown. Authors of the study amplified TCR beta CDR3 regions from RNA transcripts. When the TCR CDR3 underwent first-round RT-PCR, the HTBI primer set was used. One entry per CDR3 protein, called by TCRdb with MiXCR from the multiplex PCR reads. The data show approximately 380,000 distinct CDR3 sequences, 11% to 15% seen once.

The sequence was obtained from a man aged 45 to 65 with Graves' ophthalmopathy. The J gene is TRBJ1-1, the V gene TRBV2; possibly TRBD1 for D (6 bases). Source material: blood. This CDR3 is CAMPRDTYTDTEAFF. The CDR3 nucleotides read TGTGCCATGCCCCGGGACACCTACACGGACACTGAAGCTTTCTTT. Combining the CDR3 with reference TRBV2 and TRBJ1-1 gives the whole variable domain EPEVTQTPSHQVTQMGQEVILRCVPISNHLYFYWYRQILGQKVEFLVSFYNNEISEKSEIFDDQFSVERPDGSNFTLKIRSTKLEDSAMYFCAMPRDTYTDTEAFFGQGTRLTVV.